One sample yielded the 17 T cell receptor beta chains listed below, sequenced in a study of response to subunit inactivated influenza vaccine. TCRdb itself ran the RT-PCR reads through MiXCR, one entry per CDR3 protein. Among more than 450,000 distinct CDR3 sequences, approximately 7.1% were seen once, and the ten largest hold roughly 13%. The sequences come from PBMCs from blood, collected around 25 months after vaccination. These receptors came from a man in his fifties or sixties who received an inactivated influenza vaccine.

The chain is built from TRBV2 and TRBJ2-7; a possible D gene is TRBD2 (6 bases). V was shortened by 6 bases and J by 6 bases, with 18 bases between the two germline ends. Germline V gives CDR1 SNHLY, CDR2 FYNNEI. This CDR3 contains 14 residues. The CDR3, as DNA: TGTGCCAGCAGGAGGGTCTTTGGGGGAGGCGAGCAGTACTTC. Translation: CASRRVFGGGEQYF.

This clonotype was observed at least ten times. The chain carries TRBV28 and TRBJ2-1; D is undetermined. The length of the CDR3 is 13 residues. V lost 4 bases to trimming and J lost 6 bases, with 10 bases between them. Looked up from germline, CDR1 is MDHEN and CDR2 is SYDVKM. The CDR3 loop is CASSSNLGNEQFF. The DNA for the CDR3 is TGTGCCAGCAGTTCGAACCTAGGCAATGAGCAGTTCTTC.

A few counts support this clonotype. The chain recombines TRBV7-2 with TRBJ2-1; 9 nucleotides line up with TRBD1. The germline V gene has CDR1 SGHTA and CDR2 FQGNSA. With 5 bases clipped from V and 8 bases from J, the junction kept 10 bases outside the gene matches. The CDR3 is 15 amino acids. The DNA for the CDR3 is TGTGCCAGCAGCATTGGGTGGACAGGGGCCGATGAGCAGTTCTTC. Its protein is CASSIGWTGADEQFF.

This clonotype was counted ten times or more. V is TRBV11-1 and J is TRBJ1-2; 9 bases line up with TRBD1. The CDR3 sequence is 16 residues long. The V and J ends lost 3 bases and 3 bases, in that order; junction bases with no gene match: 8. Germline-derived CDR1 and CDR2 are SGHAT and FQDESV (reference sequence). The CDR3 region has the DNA TGTGCCAGCAGCTTTACGGGACAGGGTAATCACTATGGCTACACCTTC. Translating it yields CASSFTGQGNHYGYTF.

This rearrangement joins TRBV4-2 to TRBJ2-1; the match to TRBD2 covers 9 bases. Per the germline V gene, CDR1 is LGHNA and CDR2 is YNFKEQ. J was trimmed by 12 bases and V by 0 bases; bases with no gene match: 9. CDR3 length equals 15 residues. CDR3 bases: TGTGCCAGCAGCCAAGAGGCGGGGGGGCACTTTGTGCAGTTCTTC. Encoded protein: CASSQEAGGHFVQFF.

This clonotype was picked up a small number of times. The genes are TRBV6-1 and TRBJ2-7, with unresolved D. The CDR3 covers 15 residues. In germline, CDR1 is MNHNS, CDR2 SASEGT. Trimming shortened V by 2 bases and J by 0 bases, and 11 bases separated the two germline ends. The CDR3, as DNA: TGTGCCAGCAGTGAACAGCCATCGAGCTCCTACGAGCAGTACTTC. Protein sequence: CASSEQPSSSYEQYF.

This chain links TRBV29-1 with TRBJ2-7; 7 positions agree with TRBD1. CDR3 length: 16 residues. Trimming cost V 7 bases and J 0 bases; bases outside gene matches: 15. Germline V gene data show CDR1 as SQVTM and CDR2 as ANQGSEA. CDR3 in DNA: TGCAGCGCCTCTACCTGGGGACAGACCTCCTCCTACGAGCAGTACTTC. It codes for CSASTWGQTSSYEQYF.

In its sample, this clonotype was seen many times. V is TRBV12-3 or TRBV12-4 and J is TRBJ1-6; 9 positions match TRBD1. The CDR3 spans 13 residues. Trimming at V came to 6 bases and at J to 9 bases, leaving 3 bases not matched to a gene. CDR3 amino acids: CASRRDRASPLHF. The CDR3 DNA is TGTGCCAGCAGACGGGACAGGGCTTCACCCCTCCACTTT.

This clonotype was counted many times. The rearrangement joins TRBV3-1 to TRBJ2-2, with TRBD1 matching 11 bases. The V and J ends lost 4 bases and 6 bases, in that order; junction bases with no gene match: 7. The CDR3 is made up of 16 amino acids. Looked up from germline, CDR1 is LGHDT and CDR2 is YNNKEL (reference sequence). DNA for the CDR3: TGTGCCAGCAGCCCTCGGACAGGGGGCAAGTCCGGGGAGCTGTTTTTT. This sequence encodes CASSPRTGGKSGELFF. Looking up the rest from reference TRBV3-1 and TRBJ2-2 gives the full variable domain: DTAVSQTPKYLVTQMGNDKSIKCEQNLGHDTMYWYKQDSKKFLKIMFSYNNKELIINETVPNRFSPKSPDKAHLNLHINSLELGDSAVYFCASSPRTGGKSGELFFGEGSRLTVL.

CDR3 residues: CASSYSGTDYNEQFF. The CDR3 DNA sequence: TGCGCCAGCAGTTACAGCGGGACCGACTACAATGAGCAGTTCTTC. V is TRBV4-3 and J is TRBJ2-1, with 7 positions matching TRBD2. The CDR3 sequence is 15 residues long. V was clipped by 6 bases and J by 3 bases; unmatched bases: 8. Germline V lookup: CDR1 LGHNA, CDR2 YSLEER.

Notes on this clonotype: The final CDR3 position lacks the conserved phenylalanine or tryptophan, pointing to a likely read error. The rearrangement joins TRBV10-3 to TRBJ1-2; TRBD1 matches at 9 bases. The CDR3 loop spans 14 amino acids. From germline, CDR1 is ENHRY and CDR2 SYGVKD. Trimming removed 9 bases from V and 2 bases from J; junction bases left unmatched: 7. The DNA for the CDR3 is TGTGCCATTCGGACAGGGGATATGAACTATGGCTACACCTCC. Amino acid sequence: CAIRTGDMNYGYTS.

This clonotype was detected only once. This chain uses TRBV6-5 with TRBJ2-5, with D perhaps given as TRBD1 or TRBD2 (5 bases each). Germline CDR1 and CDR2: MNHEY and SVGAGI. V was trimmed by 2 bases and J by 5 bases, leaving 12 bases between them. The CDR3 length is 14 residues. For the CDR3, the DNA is TGTGCCAGCAGTTACGAGGGGTGGATGGAGACCCAGTACTTC. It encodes CASSYEGWMETQYF.

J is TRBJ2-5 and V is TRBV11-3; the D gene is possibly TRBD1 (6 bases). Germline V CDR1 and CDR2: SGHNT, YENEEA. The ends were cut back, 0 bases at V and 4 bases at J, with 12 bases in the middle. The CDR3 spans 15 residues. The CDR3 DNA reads TGTGCCAGCAGCTTAGATTTTGGCAGGGGAGAGACCCAGTACTTC. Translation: CASSLDFGRGETQYF.

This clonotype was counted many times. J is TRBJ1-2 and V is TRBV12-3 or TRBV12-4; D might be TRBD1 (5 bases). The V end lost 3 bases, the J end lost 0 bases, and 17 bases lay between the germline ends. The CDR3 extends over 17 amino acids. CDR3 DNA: TGTGCCAGCAGTTTTTCAGCCGGGACCGCACCTAACTATGGCTACACCTTC. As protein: CASSFSAGTAPNYGYTF.

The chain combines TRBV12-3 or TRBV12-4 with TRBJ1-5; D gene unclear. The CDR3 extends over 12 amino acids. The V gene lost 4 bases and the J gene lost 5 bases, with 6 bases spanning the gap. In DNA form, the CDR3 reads TGTGCCAGCAGTTGGAAGGATCAGCCCCAGCATTTT. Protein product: CASSWKDQPQHF.

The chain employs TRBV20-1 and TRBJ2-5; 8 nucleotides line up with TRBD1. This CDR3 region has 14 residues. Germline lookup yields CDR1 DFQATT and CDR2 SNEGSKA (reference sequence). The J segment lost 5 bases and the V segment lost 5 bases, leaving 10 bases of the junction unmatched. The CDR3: CSADDRGSGETQYF. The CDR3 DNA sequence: TGCAGTGCTGACGACAGGGGATCGGGTGAGACCCAGTACTTC.

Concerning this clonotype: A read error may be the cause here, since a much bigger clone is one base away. DNA of the CDR3: TGTGCCAGCAGAATCTCCCAGGGGTTGGGATACAATGAGCAGTTCTTC. It specifies CASRISQGLGYNEQFF. This sequence joins TRBV12-3 or TRBV12-4 and TRBJ2-1, with D maybe TRBD1 (6 bases). The germline V and J ends were trimmed by 6 bases and 4 bases, with 19 bases remaining between them. The CDR3 has 16 amino acids.